Detailed here is one T cell receptor (beta chain). TCRdb keeps only in-frame clones here, not all; method: immunoSEQ multiplex PCR. The repertoire consists of around 20,000 clones, with roughly 85% occurring once and the leading ten covering 64%. This record comes from a study of blood T cell repertoires in COVID-19. CDR3 size: 15 residues. The V end lost 1 base, the J end lost 0 bases, and 10 bases lay between the germline ends. Germline CDR1 and CDR2: SGHRS and YFSETQ. This sequence was found in a man older than 75 with acute or convalescent COVID-19. Source material: peripheral blood. This chain uses TRBV5-1 with TRBJ1-1; unclear D gene. This CDR3 reads CASSLLQQMNTEAFF. The CDR3 DNA reads TGCGCCAGCAGCTTGTTACAGCAGATGAACACTGAAGCTTTCTTT.